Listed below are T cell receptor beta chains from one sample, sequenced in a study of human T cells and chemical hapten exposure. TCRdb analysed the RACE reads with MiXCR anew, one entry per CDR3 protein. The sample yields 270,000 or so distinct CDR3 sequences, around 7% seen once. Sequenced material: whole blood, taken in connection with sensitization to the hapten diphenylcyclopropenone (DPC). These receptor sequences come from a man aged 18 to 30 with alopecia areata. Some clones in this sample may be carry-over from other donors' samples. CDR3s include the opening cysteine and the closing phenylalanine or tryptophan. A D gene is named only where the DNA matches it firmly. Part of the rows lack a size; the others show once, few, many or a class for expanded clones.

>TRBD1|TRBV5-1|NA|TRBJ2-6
CASRSGQGSSGANVLTF
TGCGCCAGCAGATCGGGACAGGGAAGCTCTGGGGCCAACGTCCTGACTTTC
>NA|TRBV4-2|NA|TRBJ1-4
CASSQEAEDHTTNEKLFF
TGTGCCAGCAGCCAAGAGGCAGAAGATCACACAACTAATGAAAAACTGTTTTTT
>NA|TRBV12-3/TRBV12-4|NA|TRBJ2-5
CASSLMVPLETQYF
TGTGCCAGCAGTTTAATGGTCCCTCTGGAGACCCAGTACTTC
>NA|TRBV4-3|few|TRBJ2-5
CASSQDSQGTQYF
TGCGCCAGCAGCCAAGATTCCCAGGGGACCCAGTACTTC
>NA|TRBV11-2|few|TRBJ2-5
CASTLEMTQETQYF
TGTGCCAGCACCCTGGAGATGACGCAAGAGACCCAGTACTTC
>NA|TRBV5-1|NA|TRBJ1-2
CASIRSNYGYTF
TGCGCCAGCATCAGATCTAACTATGGCTACACCTTC
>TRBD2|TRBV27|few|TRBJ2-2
CASSIRLAGAPGELFF
TGTGCCAGCAGTATACGGCTAGCGGGAGCTCCCGGGGAGCTGTTTTTT
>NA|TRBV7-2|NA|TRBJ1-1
CAEGGTEAFF
TGTGCCGAAGGGGGTACTGAAGCTTTCTTT
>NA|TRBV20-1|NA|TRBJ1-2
CSARDMGEINYGYTF
TGCAGTGCTAGAGATATGGGAGAAATCAACTATGGCTACACCTTC
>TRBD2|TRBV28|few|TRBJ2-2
CASSSSGGLGGELFF
TGTGCCAGCAGTTCTAGCGGGGGCTTGGGCGGGGAGCTGTTTTTT
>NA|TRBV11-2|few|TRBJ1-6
CASSYTTGAHSPLHF
TGTGCCAGCAGTTATACTACCGGGGCTCATTCACCCCTCCACTTT
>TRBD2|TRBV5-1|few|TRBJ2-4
CASSLDSGGAEAKNIQYF
TGCGCCAGCAGCTTGGATAGCGGGGGGGCTGAAGCCAAAAACATTCAGTACTTC
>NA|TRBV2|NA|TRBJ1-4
CASSEVGATNEKLFF
TGTGCCAGCAGTGAAGTCGGTGCAACTAATGAAAAACTGTTTTTT
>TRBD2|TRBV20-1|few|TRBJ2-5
CSATFSKSSGGQETQYF
TGCAGTGCTACCTTCTCGAAGTCTAGCGGGGGCCAAGAGACCCAGTACTTC
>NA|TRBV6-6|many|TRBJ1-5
CASSYWVAGGNQPQHF
TGTGCCAGCAGTTACTGGGTCGCGGGAGGGAATCAGCCCCAGCATTTT
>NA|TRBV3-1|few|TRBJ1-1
CASSQGGGGTEAFF
TGTGCCAGCAGCCAAGGAGGGGGGGGCACTGAAGCTTTCTTT
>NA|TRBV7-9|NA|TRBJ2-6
CASRGARMSGANVLTF
TGTGCCAGCAGAGGGGCGAGGATGTCTGGGGCCAACGTCCTGACTTTC
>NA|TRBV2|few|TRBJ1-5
CASIQGQDHSNQPQHF
TGTGCCAGCATTCAGGGGCAGGATCATAGCAATCAGCCCCAGCATTTT
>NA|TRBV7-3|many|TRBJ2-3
CASSLQGPDTQYF
TGTGCCAGCAGCTTACAGGGACCCGATACGCAGTATTTT
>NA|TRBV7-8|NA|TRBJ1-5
CASSLDRAKPQHF
TGTGCCAGCAGCTTAGACAGGGCGAAGCCCCAGCATTTT
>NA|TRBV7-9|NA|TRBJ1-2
CASAQVRPANYGYTF
TGTGCCAGCGCCCAAGTCCGGCCGGCTAACTATGGCTACACCTTC
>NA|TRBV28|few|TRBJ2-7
CASRGTSQSYEQYF
TGTGCCAGCAGGGGGACTTCCCAATCCTACGAGCAGTACTTC